The TCR beta chain under discussion was sequenced for a study of CD8+ T cells in alopecia areata. Study background: Tofacitinib ran for 6 to 18 months before 6 months off drug.

Germline V gene data show CDR1 as GTSNPN and CDR2 as SVGIG (reference sequence). The V and J ends lost 3 bases and 0 bases respectively, with 9 bases between them. This CDR3 is built from 14 residues. Extracted RNA was reverse transcribed, and the resulting cDNA served as sequencing template. Sequencing was performed with immunoSEQ multiplex PCR; in TCRdb, only in-frame clones are kept and a portion is missing. The sample includes fewer than 250,000 clones, about 64% of them seen just once. As regards this clone: No antigen is known for it.

General observations from the study: Although TCR sharing was seen in mice, sharing across patients was less clear, possibly for HLA-related reasons.

Treatment noted: oral pan-JAK inhibitor, 5-10 mg twice daily. Those with alopecia areata gave lesional scalp punch biopsies and peripheral blood. The chain links TRBV30 to TRBJ2-4; D gene uncertain. The source material was CD4+ T cells sorted from blood, sampled at week 4, from a patient treated with tofacitinib. The TCR sequence derives from a human donor with alopecia areata. The CDR3: CAWSETVAKNIQYF. DNA for the CDR3: TGTGCCTGGAGCGAGACGGTAGCCAAAAACATTCAGTACTTC.